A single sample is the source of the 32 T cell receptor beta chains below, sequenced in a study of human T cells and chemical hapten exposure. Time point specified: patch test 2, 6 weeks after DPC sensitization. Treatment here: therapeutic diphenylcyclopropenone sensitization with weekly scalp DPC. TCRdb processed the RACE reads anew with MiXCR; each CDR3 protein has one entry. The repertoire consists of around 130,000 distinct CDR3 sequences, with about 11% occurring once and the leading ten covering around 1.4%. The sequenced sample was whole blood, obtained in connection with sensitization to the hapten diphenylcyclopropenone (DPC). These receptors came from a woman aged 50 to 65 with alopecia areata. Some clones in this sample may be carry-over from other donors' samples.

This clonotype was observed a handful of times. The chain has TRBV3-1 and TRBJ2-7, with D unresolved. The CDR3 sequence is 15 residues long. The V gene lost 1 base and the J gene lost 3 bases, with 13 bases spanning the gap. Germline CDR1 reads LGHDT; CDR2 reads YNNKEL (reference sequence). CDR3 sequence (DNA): TGTGCCAGCAGCCAAGTCCCCAATTTAAGCTACGAGCAGTACTTC. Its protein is CASSQVPNLSYEQYF.

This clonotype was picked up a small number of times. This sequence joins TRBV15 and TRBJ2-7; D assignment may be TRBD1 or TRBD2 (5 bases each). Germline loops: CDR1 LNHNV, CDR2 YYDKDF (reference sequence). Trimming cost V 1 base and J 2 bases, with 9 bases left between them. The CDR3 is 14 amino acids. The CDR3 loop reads CATSRVLGPYEQYF. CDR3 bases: TGTGCCACCAGCAGAGTGCTGGGACCCTACGAGCAGTACTTC.

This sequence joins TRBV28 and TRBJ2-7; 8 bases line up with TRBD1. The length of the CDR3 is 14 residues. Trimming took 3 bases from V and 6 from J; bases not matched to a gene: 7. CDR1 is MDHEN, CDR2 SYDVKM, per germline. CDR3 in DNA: TGTGCCAGCAGTTTGGACAGGGTCCTTCGCGAGCAGTACTTC. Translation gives CASSLDRVLREQYF.

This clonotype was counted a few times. The CDR3 loop reads CASSVGRSYEQYF. CDR3 nucleotides: TGTGCCAGCAGTGTAGGCCGATCCTACGAGCAGTACTTC. V and J are TRBV2 and TRBJ2-7; D unclear. Trimming removed 4 bases from V and 1 base from J, with 8 bases in between. CDR1 SNHLY and CDR2 FYNNEI come from the germline V gene. The CDR3 is 13 amino acids.

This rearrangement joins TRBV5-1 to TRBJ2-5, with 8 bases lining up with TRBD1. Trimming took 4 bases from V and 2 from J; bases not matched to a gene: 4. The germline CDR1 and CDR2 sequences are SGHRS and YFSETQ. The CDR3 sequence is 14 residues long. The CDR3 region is CASSADRVQETQYF. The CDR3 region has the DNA TGCGCCAGCAGCGCGGACAGGGTTCAAGAGACCCAGTACTTC.

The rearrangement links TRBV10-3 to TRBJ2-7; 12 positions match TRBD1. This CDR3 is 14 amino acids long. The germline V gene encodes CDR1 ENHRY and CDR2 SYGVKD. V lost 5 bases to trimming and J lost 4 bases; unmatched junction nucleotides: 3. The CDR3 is CAISLGQGAYEQYF. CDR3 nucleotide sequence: TGTGCCATCAGTTTGGGACAGGGGGCTTACGAGCAGTACTTC.

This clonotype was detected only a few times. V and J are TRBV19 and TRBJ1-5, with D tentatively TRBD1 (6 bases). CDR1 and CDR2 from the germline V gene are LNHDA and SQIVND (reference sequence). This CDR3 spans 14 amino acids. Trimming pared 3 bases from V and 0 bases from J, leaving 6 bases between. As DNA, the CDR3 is TGTGCCAGTAGTATGACAGGTAGCAATCAGCCCCAGCATTTT. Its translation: CASSMTGSNQPQHF. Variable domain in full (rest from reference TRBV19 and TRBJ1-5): DGGITQSPKYLFRKEGQNVTLSCEQNLNHDAMYWYRQDPGQGLRLIYYSQIVNDFQKGDIAEGYSVSREKKESFPLTVTSAQKNPTAFYLCASSMTGSNQPQHFGDGTRLSIL.

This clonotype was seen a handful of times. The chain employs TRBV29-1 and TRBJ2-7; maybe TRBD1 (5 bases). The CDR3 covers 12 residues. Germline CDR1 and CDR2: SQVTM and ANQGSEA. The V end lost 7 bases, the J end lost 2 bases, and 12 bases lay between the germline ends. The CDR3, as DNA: TGCAGCGCACAGGCAGGAGCCTACGAGCAGTACTTC. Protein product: CSAQAGAYEQYF.

CDR3 in amino acids: CSVEVSGVKEKLFF. The DNA for the CDR3 is TGCAGCGTTGAAGTTTCGGGGGTTAAGGAAAAACTGTTTTTT. V usage is TRBV29-1 and J usage is TRBJ1-4, with D maybe TRBD1 (5 bases). CDR1 SQVTM and CDR2 ANQGSEA come from the germline V gene. CDR3 length: 14 residues. Trimming left V 1 base short and J 8 bases short, with 14 bases between.

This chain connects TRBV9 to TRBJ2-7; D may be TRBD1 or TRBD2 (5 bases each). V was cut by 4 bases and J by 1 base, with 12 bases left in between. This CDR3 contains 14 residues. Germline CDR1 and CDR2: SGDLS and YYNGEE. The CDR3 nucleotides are TGTGCCAGCAGCCCCCGGGACCCGTCCTACGAGCAGTACTTC. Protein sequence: CASSPRDPSYEQYF.

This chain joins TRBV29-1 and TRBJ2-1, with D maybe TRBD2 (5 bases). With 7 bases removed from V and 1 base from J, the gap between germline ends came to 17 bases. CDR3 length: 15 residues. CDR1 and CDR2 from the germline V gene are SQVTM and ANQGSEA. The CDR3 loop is CSGTGQRESYNEQFF. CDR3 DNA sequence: TGCAGCGGTACCGGGCAGAGGGAGTCCTACAATGAGCAGTTCTTC.

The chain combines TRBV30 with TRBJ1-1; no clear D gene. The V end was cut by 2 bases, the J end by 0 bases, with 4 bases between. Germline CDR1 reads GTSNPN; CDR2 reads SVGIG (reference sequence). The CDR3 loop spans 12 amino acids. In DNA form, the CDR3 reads TGTGCCTGGAGTAACTTGAACACTGAAGCTTTCTTT. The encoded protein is CAWSNLNTEAFF.

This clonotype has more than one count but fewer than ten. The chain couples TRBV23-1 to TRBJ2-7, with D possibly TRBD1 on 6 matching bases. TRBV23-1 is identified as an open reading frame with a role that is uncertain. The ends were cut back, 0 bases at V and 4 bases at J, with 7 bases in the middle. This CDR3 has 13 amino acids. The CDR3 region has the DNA TGCGCCAGCAGTCAATCGAGGGGGTACGAGCAGTACTTC. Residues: CASSQSRGYEQYF.

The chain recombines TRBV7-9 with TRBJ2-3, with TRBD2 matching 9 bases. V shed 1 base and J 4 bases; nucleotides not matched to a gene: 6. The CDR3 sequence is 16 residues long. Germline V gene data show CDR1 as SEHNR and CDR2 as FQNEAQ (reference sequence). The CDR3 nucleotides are TGTGCCAGCAGCTTAGATGGTAGCGGGAGAGCAGATACGCAGTATTTT. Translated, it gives CASSLDGSGRADTQYF.

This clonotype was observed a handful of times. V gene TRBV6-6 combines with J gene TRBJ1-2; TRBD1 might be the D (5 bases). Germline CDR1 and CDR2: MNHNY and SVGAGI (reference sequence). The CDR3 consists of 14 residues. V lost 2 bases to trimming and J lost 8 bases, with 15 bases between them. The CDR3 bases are TGTGCCAGCAGTTACGAGACAGACGGACTGGGCTACACCTTC. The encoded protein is CASSYETDGLGYTF.

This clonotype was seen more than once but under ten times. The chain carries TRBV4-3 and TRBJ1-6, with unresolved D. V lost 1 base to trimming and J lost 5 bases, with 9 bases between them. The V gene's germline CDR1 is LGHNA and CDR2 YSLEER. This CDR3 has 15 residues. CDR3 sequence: CASSQGRHHNSPLHF. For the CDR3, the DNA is TGCGCCAGCAGCCAAGGACGGCATCATAATTCACCCCTCCACTTT.

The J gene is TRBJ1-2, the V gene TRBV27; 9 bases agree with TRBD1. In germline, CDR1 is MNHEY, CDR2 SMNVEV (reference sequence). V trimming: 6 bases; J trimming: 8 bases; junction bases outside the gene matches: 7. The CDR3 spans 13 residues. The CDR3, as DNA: TGTGCCAGCAGACAACAGGGGGCGCAGGGCTACACCTTC. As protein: CASRQQGAQGYTF.

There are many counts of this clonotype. CDR3 region: CASSAGANTGELFF. In nucleotides, the CDR3 is TGTGCCAGCAGCGCGGGGGCGAACACCGGGGAGCTGTTTTTT. The chain combines TRBV7-3 with TRBJ2-2; 7 bases match TRBD2. J gave up 0 bases and V 5 bases, and 0 bases lay outside the gene matches. This CDR3 comprises 14 residues. Germline CDR1 reads SGHTA; CDR2 reads FQGTGA.

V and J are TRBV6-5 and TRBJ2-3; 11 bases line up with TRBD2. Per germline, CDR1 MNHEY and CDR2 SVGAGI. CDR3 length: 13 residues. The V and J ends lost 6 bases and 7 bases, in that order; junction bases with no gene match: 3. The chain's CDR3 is CASRTSGSNTQYF. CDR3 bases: TGTGCCAGCAGAACTAGCGGGAGCAATACGCAGTATTTT.

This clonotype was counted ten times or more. CDR3 region: CASSLVADYSPLHF. Here the CDR3 DNA reads TGTGCCAGCAGTTTAGTGGCGGATTATTCACCCCTCCACTTT. The chain employs TRBV27 and TRBJ1-6, with unresolved D. The CDR3 is 14 amino acids. The V end was cut by 2 bases, the J end by 8 bases, with 10 bases between. The V gene's germline CDR1 is MNHEY and CDR2 SMNVEV (reference sequence).

CDR3 in amino acids: CSAPGTSGYEQYF. The CDR3 nucleotides are TGCAGTGCTCCAGGGACTAGCGGGTACGAGCAGTACTTC. V is TRBV20-1 and J is TRBJ2-7; 12 nucleotides line up with TRBD2. The CDR3 runs 13 residues. CDR1 and CDR2 from the germline V gene are DFQATT and SNEGSKA (reference sequence). V dropped 5 bases and J dropped 4; count of bases not matched to a gene: 3.

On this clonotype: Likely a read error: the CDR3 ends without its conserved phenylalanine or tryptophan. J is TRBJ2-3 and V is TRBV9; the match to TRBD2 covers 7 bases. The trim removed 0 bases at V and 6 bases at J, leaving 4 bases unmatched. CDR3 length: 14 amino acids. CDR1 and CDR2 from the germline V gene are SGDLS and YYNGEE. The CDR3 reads CASSVGLAGDTQYY. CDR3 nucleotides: TGTGCCAGCAGCGTAGGACTAGCCGGGGATACGCAGTATTAT.

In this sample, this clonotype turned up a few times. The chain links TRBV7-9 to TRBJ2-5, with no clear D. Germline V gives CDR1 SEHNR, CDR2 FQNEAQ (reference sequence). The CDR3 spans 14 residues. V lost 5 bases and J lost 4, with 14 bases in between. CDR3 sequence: CASSPPGVSETQYF. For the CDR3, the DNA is TGTGCCAGCAGCCCGCCTGGGGTTTCAGAGACCCAGTACTTC.

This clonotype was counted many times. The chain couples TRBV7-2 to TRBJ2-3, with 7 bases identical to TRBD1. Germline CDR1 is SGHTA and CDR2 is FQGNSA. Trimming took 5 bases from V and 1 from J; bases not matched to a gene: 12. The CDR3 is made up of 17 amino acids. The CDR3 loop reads CASSHRGPVQGTDTQYF. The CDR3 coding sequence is TGTGCCAGCAGCCACAGGGGACCCGTGCAAGGCACAGATACGCAGTATTTT.

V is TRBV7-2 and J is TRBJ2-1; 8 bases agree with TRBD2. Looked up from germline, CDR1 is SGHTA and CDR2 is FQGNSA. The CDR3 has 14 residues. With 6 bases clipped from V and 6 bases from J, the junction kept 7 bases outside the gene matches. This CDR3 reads CASSEAGGLNEQFF. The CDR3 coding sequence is TGTGCCAGCAGTGAGGCGGGAGGCCTCAATGAGCAGTTCTTC.

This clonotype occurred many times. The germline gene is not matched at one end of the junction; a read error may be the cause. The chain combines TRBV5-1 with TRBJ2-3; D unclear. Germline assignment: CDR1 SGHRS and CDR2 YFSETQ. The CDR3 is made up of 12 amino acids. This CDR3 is CASSLPTDTQYF. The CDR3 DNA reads TGTGCCAGCAGCCTGCCGACAGATACGCAGTATTTT.

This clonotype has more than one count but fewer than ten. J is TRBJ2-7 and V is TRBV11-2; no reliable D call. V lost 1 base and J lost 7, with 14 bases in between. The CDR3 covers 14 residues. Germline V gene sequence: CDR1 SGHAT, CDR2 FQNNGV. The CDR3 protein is CASSLGRALGEQYF. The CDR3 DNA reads TGTGCCAGCAGCTTAGGACGGGCTCTGGGGGAGCAGTACTTC.

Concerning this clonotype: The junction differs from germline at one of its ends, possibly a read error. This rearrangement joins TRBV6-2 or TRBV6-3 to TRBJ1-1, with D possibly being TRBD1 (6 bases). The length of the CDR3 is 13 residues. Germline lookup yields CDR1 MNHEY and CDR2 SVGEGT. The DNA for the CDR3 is TGTGCCAGCAGTTACTCCCCGGGGGCTCTCAGCCCATTT. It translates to CASSYSPGALSPF.

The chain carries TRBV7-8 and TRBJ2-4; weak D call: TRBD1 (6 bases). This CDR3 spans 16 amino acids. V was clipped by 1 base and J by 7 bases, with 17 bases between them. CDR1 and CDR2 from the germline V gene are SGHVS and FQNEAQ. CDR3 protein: CASSLVGSPRGNIQYF. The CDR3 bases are TGTGCCAGCAGCTTAGTGGGTAGTCCTAGGGGGAACATTCAGTACTTC.

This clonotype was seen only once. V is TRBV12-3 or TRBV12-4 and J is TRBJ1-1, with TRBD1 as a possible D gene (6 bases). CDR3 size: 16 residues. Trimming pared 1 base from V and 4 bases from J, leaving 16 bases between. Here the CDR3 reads CASSLGGAGVITEAFF. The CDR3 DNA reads TGTGCCAGCAGTTTAGGGGGGGCAGGCGTGATCACTGAAGCTTTCTTT.

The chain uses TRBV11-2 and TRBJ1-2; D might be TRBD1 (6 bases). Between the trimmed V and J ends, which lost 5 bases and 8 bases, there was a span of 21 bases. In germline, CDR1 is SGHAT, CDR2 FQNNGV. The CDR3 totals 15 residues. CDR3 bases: TGTGCCAGCAGCCCCTACTTGACAGGCGCAGGGGGCTACACCTTC. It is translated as CASSPYLTGAGGYTF.

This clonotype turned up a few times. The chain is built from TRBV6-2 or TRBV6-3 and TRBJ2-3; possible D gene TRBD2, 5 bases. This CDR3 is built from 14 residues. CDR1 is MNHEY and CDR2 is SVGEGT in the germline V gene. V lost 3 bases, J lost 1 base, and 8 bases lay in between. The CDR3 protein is CASSYWRGTDTQYF. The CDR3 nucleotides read TGTGCCAGCAGTTATTGGCGGGGCACAGATACGCAGTATTTT.